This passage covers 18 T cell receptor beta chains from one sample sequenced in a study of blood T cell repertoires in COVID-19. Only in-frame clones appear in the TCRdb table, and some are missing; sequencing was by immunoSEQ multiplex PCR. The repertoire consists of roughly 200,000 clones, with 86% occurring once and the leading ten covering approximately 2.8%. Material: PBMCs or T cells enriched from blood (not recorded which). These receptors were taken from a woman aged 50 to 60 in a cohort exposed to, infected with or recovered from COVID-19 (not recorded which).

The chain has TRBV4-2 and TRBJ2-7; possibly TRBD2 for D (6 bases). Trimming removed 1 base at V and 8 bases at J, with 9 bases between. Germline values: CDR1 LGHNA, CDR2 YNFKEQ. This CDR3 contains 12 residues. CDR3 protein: CASSQVGGKQYF. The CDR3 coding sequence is TGTGCCAGCAGCCAAGTTGGGGGGAAGCAGTACTTC.

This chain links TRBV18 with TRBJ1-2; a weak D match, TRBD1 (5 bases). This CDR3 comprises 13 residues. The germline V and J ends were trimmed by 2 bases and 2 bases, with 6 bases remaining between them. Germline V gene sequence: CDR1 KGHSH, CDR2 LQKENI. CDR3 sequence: CASSPGANYGYTF. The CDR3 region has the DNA TGTGCCAGCTCACCAGGGGCCAACTATGGCTACACCTTC.

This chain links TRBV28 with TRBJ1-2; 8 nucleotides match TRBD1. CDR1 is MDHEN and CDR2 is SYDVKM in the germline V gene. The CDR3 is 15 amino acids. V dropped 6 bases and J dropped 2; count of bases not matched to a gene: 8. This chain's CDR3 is CASRPTQGVNYGYTF. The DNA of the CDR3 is TGTGCCAGCAGACCTACACAGGGGGTGAACTATGGCTACACCTTC.

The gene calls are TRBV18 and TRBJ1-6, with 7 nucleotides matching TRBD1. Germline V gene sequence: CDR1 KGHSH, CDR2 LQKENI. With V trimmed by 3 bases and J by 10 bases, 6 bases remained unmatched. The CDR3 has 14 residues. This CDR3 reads CASSPKQGLSPLHF. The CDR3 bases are TGTGCCAGCTCACCGAAACAGGGGCTCTCACCCCTCCACTTT.

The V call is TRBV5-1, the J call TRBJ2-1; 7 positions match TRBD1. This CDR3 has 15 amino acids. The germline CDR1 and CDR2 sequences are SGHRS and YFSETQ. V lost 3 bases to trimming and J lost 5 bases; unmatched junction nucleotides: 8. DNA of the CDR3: TGCGCCAGCAGCTCAGGGCAGGGGGTTGACAATGAGCAGTTCTTC. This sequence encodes CASSSGQGVDNEQFF.

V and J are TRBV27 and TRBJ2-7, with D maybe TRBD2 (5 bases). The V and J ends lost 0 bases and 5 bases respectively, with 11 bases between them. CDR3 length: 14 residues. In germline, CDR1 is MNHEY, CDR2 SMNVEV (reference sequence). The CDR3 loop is CASSLSRDSHEQYF. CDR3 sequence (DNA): TGTGCCAGCAGTTTATCTCGGGATTCGCACGAGCAGTACTTC.

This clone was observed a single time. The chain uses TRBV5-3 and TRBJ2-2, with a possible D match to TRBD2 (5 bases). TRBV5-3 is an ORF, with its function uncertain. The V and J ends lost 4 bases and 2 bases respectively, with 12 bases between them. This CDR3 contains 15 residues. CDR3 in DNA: TGTGCCAGAAGCGTATACCGGGAAAACACCGGGGAGCTGTTTTTT. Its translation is CARSVYRENTGELFF.

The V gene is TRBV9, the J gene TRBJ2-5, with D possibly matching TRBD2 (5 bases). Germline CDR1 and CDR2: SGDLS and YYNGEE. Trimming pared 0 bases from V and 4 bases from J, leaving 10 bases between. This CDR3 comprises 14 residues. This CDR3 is CASSVGGVSETQYF. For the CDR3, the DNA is TGTGCCAGCAGCGTAGGGGGAGTCTCAGAGACCCAGTACTTC.

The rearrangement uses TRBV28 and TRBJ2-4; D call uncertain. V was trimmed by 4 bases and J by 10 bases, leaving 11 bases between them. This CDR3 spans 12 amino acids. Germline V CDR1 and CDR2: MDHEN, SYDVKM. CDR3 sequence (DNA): TGTGCCAGCAGTTGGGCCGATAGGATTCAGTACTTC. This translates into CASSWADRIQYF.

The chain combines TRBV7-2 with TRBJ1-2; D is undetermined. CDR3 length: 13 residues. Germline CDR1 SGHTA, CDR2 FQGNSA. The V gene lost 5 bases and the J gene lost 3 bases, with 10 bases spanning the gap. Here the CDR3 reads CASSRQVDYGYTF. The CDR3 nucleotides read TGTGCCAGCAGCCGCCAGGTTGACTATGGCTACACCTTC.

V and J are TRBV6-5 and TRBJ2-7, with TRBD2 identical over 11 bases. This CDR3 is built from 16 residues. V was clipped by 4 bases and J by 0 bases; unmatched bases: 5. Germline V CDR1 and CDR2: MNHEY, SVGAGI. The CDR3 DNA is TGTGCCAGCAGTTCCACTAGCGGGGGTGGCTCCTACGAGCAGTACTTC. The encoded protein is CASSSTSGGGSYEQYF.

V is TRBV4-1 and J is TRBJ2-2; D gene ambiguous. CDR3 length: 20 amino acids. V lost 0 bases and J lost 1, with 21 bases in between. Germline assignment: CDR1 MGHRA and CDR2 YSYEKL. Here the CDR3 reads CASSQEGSRTERLNTGELFF. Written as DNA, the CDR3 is TGCGCCAGCAGCCAAGAAGGTTCACGTACGGAGCGATTGAACACCGGGGAGCTGTTTTTT.

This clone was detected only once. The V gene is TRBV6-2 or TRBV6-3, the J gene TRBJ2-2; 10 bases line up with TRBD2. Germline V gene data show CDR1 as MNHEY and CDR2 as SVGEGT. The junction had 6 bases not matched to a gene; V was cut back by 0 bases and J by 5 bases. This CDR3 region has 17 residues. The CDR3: CASSYSPLAGTTGELFF. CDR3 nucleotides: TGTGCCAGCAGTTACTCGCCACTAGCGGGGACTACCGGGGAGCTGTTTTTT.

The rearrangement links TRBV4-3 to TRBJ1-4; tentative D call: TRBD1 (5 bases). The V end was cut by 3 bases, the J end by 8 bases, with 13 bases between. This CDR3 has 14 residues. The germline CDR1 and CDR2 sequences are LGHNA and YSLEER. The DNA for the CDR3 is TGCGCCAGCAGCCACAGGGATTATGGCGAAAAACTGTTTTTT. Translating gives CASSHRDYGEKLFF.

The CDR3 region is CASSRPGTGLTEAFF. In DNA, the CDR3 is TGTGCCAGCAGTCGACCCGGGACAGGGTTAACTGAAGCTTTCTTT. The genes are TRBV27 and TRBJ1-1, with 9 positions matching TRBD1. The CDR3 contains 15 residues. Germline V gives CDR1 MNHEY, CDR2 SMNVEV (reference sequence). The J segment lost 5 bases and the V segment lost 5 bases, leaving 9 bases of the junction unmatched.

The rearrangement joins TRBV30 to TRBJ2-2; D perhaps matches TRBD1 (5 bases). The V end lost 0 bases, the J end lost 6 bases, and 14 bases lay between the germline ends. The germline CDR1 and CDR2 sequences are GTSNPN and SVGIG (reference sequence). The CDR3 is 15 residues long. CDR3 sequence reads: CAWSVPRARPGELFF. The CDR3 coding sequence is TGTGCCTGGAGTGTACCCAGGGCAAGGCCCGGGGAGCTGTTTTTT.

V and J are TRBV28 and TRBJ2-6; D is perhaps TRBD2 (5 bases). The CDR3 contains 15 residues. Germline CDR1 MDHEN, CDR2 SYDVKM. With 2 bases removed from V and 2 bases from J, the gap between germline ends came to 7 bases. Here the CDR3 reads CASSLARAGANVLTF. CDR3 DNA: TGTGCCAGCAGTTTAGCGCGGGCTGGGGCCAACGTCCTGACTTTC.

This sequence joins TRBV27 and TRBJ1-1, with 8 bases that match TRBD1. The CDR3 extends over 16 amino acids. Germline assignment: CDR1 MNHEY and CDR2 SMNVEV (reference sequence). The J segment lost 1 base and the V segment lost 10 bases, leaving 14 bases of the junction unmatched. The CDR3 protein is CATGVYRGGKNTEAFF. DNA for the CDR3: TGTGCCACAGGGGTGTACAGGGGGGGTAAGAACACTGAAGCTTTCTTT.